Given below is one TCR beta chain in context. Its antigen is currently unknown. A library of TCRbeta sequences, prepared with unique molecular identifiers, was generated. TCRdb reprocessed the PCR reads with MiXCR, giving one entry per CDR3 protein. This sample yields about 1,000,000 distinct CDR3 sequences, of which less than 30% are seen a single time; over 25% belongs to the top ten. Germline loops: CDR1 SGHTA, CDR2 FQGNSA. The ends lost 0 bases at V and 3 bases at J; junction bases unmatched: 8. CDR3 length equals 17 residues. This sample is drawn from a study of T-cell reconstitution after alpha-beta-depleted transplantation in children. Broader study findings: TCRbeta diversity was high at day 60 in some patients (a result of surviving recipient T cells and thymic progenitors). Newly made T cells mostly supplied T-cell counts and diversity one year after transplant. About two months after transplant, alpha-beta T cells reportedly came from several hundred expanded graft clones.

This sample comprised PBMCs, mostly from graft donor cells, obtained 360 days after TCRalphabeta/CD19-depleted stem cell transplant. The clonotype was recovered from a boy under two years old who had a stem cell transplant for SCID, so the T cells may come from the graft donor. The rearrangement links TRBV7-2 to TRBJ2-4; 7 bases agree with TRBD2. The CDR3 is CASSLALLARGKNIQYF. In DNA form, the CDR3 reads TGTGCCAGCAGCTTAGCGTTACTAGCGCGGGGCAAAAACATTCAGTACTTC.